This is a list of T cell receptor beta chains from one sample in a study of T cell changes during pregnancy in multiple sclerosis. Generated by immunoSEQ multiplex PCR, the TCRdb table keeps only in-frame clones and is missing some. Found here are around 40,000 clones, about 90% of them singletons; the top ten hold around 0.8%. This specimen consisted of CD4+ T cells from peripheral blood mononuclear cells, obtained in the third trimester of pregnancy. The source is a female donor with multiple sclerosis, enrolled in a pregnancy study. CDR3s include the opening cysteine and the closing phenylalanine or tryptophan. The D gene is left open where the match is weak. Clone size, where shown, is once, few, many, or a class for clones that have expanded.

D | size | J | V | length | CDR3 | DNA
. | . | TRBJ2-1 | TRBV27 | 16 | CASSFRPRSSYNEQFF | TGTGCCAGCAGTTTTAGGCCGCGGAGCTCCTACAATGAGCAGTTCTTC
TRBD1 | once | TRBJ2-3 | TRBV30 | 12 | CAWSSFKGAGFF | TGTGCCTGGAGTTCCTTTAAGGGGGCGGGCTTTTTT
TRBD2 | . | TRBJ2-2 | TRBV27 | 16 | CASSLSGLVGTGELFF | TGTGCCAGCAGTTTATCGGGACTAGTCGGCACCGGGGAGCTGTTTTTT
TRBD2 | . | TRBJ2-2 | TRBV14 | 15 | CASSQSGRSTGELFF | TGTGCCAGCAGCCAAAGCGGGAGGTCCACCGGGGAGCTGTTTTTT
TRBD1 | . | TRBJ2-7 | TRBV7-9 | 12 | CATGTGDYEQYF | TGTGCCACCGGGACAGGTGACTACGAGCAGTACTTC
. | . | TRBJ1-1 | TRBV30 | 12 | CAWSAWRTEAFF | TGTGCCTGGAGTGCCTGGCGGACTGAAGCTTTCTTT
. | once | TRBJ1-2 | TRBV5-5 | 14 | CASSPRGDNYGYTF | TGTGCCAGCAGCCCTCGGGGTGATAACTATGGCTACACCTTC
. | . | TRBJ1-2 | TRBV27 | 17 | CASSLFGQGGTNYGYTF | TGTGCCAGCAGTTTATTTGGGCAGGGAGGGACTAACTATGGCTACACCTTC
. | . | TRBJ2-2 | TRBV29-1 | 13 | CSVDTGNTGELFF | TGCAGCGTTGACACGGGGAACACCGGGGAGCTGTTTTTT
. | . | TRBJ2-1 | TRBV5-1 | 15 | CASSPTGTYHNEQFF | TGCGCCAGCAGCCCCACCGGGACATATCACAATGAGCAGTTCTTC
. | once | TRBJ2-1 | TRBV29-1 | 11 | CSAKKTGGKFF | TGCAGCGCCAAAAAGACTGGTGGAAAGTTCTTC
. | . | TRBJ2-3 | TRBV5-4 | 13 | CASSLSLGDTQYF | TGTGCCAGCAGCCTCTCACTAGGGGATACGCAGTATTTT
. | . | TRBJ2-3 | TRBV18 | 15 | CASSPVLANTDTQYF | TGTGCCAGCTCACCGGTGCTAGCGAACACAGATACGCAGTATTTT
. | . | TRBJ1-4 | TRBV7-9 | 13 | CASQNSYNEKLFF | TGTGCCAGCCAGAACAGCTATAATGAAAAACTGTTTTTT
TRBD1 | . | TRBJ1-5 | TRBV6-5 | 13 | CASSSGGGQPQHF | TGTGCCAGCAGTTCAGGGGGCGGGCAGCCCCAGCATTTT
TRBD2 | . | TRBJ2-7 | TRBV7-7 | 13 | CASSTGLANEQYF | TGTGCCAGCAGCACGGGACTAGCGAACGAGCAGTACTTC
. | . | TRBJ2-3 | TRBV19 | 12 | CASRGTTDTQYF | TGTGCCAGCCGAGGGACTACAGATACGCAGTATTTT